This T cell receptor (beta chain) was recovered during a study of technical replicates of blood from several donors. Trimming removed 3 bases from V and 6 bases from J, with 16 bases in between. Germline CDR1 is MDHEN and CDR2 is SYDVKM. This CDR3 is built from 15 residues. TCRdb's copy holds only in-frame clones and misses some; the assay was immunoSEQ multiplex PCR. This sample has about 93,000 clones, with approximately 95% found just once. The V and J genes are TRBV28 and TRBJ2-3, with TRBD2 as a possible D gene (5 bases). Source material: T cells isolated from PBMCs. This clonotype was obtained from a human donor in good health. CDR3 coding DNA: TGTGCCAGCAGTTTTCCTAGCAGTCATCCGGATACGCAGTATTTT. Protein product: CASSFPSSHPDTQYF.